This TCR beta chain was observed in a study of blood T cell repertoires in COVID-19. J gave up 8 bases and V 4 bases, and 9 bases lay outside the gene matches. This CDR3 contains 15 residues. From germline, CDR1 is LGHDT and CDR2 YNNKEL (reference sequence). The table came from immunoSEQ multiplex PCR; TCRdb's copy has only in-frame clones and leaves some out. The sample yields around 300,000 clones, over 80% seen once. This clonotype was obtained from a woman in her fifties or sixties with COVID-19, enrolled during active disease. The V call is TRBV3-1 (or the pseudogene TRBV3-2), the J call TRBJ2-4, with 9 bases aligning to TRBD1. Input material: peripheral blood. The CDR3 DNA reads as TGTGCCAGCAGCCCGAGGACAGGGGAGTTGGACATTCAGTACTTC. This translates into CASSPRTGELDIQYF.